The entry that follows covers one TCR beta chain sequence. Its antigen is not known. From germline, CDR1 is MNHNY and CDR2 SVGAGI (reference sequence). Trimming shortened V by 4 bases and J by 11 bases, and 12 bases separated the two germline ends. This CDR3 has 12 amino acids. This sample is part of a study of beta chain features in type 1 diabetes. Every donor provided one heparinised blood draw, which averaged approximately 100 mL. Study observations and caveats: Possibly, sequencing cDNA over-represented cells that had high TCR expression levels. TCRB CDR3 length was moderately but significantly reduced in all four CD4+ subsets of Type 1 diabetes patients.

Isolated RNA was reverse transcribed in full, so expressed TCRB transcripts were sequenced. Naive, central memory and regulatory T cell samples yielded roughly 3.5 million reads on average. Assay: immunoSEQ multiplex PCR; the TCRdb copy retains only in-frame clones and omits some. The table has about 160,000 clones, around 8.6% seen once; the top ten hold around 0.5%. Material: central memory CD4+ T cells from blood. This chain joins TRBV6-6 and TRBJ1-3, with D unresolved. The clonotype was recovered from a woman aged 18-29 years with type 1 diabetes. The CDR3 DNA is TGTGCCAGCAGTTCACTACAAGCTTCCATATATTTT. It encodes CASSSLQASIYF.